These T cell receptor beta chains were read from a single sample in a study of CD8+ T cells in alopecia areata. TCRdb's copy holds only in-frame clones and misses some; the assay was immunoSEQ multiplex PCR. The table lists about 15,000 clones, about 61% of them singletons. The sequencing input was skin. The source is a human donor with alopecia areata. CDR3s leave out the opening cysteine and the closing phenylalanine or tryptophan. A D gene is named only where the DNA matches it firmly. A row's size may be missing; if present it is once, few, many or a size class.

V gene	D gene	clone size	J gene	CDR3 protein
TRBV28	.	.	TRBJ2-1	ASTSGYTYNEQF
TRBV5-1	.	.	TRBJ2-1	ASSLYGGDNEQF
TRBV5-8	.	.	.	ASRLKGSTYEQY
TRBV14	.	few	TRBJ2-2	ASSQEGSPNTGELF
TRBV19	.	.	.	ASSMGVGSEQY
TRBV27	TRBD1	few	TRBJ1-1	ARGGTGKIMNTEAF
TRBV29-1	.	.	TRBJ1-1	SVGQKMNTEAF
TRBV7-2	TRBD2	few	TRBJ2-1	ASSPAGLAGGNNEQF
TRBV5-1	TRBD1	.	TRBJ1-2	ASSLTRTGTYGYT
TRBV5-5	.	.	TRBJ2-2	ASSLDWSGELF
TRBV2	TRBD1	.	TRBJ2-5	ASSPQGAAETQY
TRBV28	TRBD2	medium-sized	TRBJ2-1	ASSDIRLAGKDEQF
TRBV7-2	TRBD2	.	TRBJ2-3	ASSSGGAGSSDTQY
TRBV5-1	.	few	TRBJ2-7	ASSLFPGSMASFFEQY
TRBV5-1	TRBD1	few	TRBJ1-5	ASSLGGTGLDYQPQH
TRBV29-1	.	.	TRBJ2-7	SARDSTTSYEQY
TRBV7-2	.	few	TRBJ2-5	ASSRVETQY